The 9 T cell receptor beta chains given below trace back to one sample, sequenced in a study of Ad26.COV2.S vaccination and SARS-CoV-2 variants. Treatment reported: roughly 19 received Ad26.COV2.S at low or high dose, single or two shots; five or six received placebo; per-sample allocation not given. Each sample was drawn 63 days after the first injection (of vaccine or placebo). Using immunoSEQ multiplex PCR, the repertoire was profiled, and TCRdb retains in-frame clones only, with some absent. The sample includes roughly 680,000 clones, approximately 88% of them seen just once. Sample: peripheral blood, taken in a trial of Ad26.COV2.S vaccine versus placebo. These receptors were obtained from a person between 18 and 65 years old who received the Ad26.COV2.S COVID-19 vaccine or a placebo.

This clone showed up just once. The chain links TRBV7-2 to TRBJ2-2; 10 bases map to TRBD2. Germline V gene data show CDR1 as SGHTA and CDR2 as FQGNSA. With V trimmed by 5 bases and J by 0 bases, 3 bases remained unmatched. CDR3 length: 16 amino acids. The CDR3 DNA follows: TGTGCCAGCAGCCTCAGCGGGGGGGCGAACACCGGGGAGCTGTTTTTT. Its translation: CASSLSGGANTGELFF.

This clone appeared once. V is TRBV6-2 or TRBV6-3 and J is TRBJ1-1; D might be TRBD1 (6 bases). Germline CDR1 is MNHEY and CDR2 is SVGEGT. CDR3 length: 15 residues. Trimming pared 2 bases from V and 1 base from J, leaving 11 bases between. DNA of the CDR3: TGTGCCAGCAGTTACGGGGGGCGCGGGAACACTGAAGCTTTCTTT. The encoded protein is CASSYGGRGNTEAFF.

The chain employs TRBV19 and TRBJ1-2; 9 bases are a match to TRBD1. CDR3 length: 14 amino acids. Germline V gives CDR1 LNHDA, CDR2 SQIVND (reference sequence). Trimming removed 5 bases from V and 3 bases from J; junction bases left unmatched: 4. DNA of the CDR3: TGTGCCAGTAGTGGGGACAGGGCCTACTATGGCTACACCTTC. Translated: CASSGDRAYYGYTF.

J is TRBJ1-2 and V is TRBV20-1; the D is unclear. Germline CDR1 reads DFQATT; CDR2 reads SNEGSKA (reference sequence). V dropped 3 bases and J dropped 0 bases, with 2 bases sitting between them. This CDR3 contains 11 residues. CDR3 loop: CSARTNYGYTF. The CDR3 bases are TGCAGTGCTAGGACTAACTATGGCTACACCTTC.

V and J are TRBV5-6 and TRBJ2-5, with TRBD1 matching 7 bases. V was pared by 4 bases and J by 5 bases, with 8 bases of the junction left unmatched. The germline gives CDR1 SGHDT, CDR2 YYEEEE. The CDR3 runs to 14 residues. This chain's CDR3 is CASSLDRFAETQYF. In nucleotides, the CDR3 is TGTGCCAGCAGCCTGGACAGGTTTGCGGAGACCCAGTACTTC.

This chain links TRBV3-1 (or the pseudogene TRBV3-2) with TRBJ2-1, with D perhaps TRBD1 (6 bases). There are 16 residues in the CDR3. Per the germline V gene, CDR1 is LGHDT and CDR2 is YNNKEL (reference sequence). The CDR3 DNA reads as TGTGATGGACAGCTCCGCCTATGGGGTTCCTACAATGAGCAGTTCTTC. Protein: CDGQLRLWGSYNEQFF.

This clone turned up a few times. The gene calls are TRBV2 and TRBJ1-5; no firm D call. This CDR3 contains 14 residues. Germline CDR1 is SNHLY and CDR2 is FYNNEI. Trimming pared 1 base from V and 7 bases from J, leaving 11 bases between. CDR3 residues: CASSEGAGNQPQHF. CDR3 in DNA: TGTGCCAGCAGTGAAGGGGCCGGGAACCAGCCCCAGCATTTT.

The rearrangement uses TRBV6-5 and TRBJ1-2; TRBD1 agrees at 9 bases. Germline loops: CDR1 MNHEY, CDR2 SVGAGI. The CDR3 runs 13 residues. With 10 bases clipped from V and 2 bases from J, the junction kept 5 bases outside the gene matches. The CDR3, as DNA: TGTGCCACTAGGGACAGGGCGAACTATGGCTACACCTTC. Translation: CATRDRANYGYTF.

V usage is TRBV11-2 and J usage is TRBJ1-2, with D unresolved. The CDR3 is 13 amino acids. V lost 4 bases to trimming and J lost 4 bases, with 10 bases between them. Germline V CDR1 and CDR2: SGHAT, FQNNGV. The CDR3 here is CASSSQNPYGYTF. DNA of the CDR3: TGTGCCAGCAGCTCCCAAAACCCCTATGGCTACACCTTC.